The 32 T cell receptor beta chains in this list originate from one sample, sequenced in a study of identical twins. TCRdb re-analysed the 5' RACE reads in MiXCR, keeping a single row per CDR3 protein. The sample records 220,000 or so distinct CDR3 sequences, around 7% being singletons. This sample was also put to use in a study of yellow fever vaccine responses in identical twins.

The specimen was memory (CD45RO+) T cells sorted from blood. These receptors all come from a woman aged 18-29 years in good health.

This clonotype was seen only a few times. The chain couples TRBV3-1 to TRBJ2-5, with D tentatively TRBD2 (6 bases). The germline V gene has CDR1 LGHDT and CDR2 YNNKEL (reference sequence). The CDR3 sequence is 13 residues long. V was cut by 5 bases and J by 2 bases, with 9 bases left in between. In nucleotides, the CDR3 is TGTGCCAGCAGCTCCGGGACTCAAGAGACCCAGTACTTC. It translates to CASSSGTQETQYF.

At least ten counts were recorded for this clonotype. CDR3 sequence reads: CASSFWDSTYEQYF. CDR3 nucleotides: TGTGCCAGCAGCTTTTGGGACAGCACTTACGAGCAGTACTTC. The V gene is TRBV6-1, the J gene TRBJ2-7; 7 nucleotides align to TRBD1. With 6 bases clipped from V and 4 bases from J, the junction kept 9 bases outside the gene matches. The length of the CDR3 is 14 residues. Germline V gives CDR1 MNHNS, CDR2 SASEGT.

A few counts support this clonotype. The CDR3 loop is CSAEVPGLAGGHNEQFF. CDR3 coding DNA: TGCAGTGCTGAGGTTCCGGGACTAGCGGGGGGCCACAATGAGCAGTTCTTC. The chain employs TRBV20-1 and TRBJ2-1; 15 bases align to TRBD2. V dropped 5 bases and J dropped 5; count of bases not matched to a gene: 10. The V gene's germline CDR1 is DFQATT and CDR2 SNEGSKA (reference sequence). The CDR3 runs 17 residues.

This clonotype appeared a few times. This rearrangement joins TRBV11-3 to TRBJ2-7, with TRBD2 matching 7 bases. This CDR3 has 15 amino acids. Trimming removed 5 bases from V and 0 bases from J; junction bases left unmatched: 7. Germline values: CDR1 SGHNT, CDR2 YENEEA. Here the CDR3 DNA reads TGTGCCAGCAGCACTGGACTAGGGAACTCCTACGAGCAGTACTTC. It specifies CASSTGLGNSYEQYF. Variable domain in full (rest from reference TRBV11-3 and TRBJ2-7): EAGVVQSPRYKIIEKKQPVAFWCNPISGHNTLYWYLQNLGQGPELLIRYENEEAVDDSQLPKDRFSAERLKGVDSTLKIQPAELGDSAVYLCASSTGLGNSYEQYFGPGTRLTVT.

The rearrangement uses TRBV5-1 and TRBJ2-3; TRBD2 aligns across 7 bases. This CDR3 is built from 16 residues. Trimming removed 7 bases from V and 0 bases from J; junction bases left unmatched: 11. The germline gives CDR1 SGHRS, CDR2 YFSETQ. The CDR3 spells CASRPGGGTSTDTQYF. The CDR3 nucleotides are TGCGCCAGCCGCCCCGGCGGGGGAACTAGCACAGATACGCAGTATTTT.

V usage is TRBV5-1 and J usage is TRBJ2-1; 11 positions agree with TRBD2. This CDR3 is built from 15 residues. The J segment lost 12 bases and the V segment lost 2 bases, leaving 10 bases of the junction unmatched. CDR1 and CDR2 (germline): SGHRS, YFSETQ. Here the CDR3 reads CASSLVTSGSGGQFF. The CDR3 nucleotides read TGCGCCAGCAGCTTAGTAACTAGCGGGAGTGGCGGGCAGTTCTTC. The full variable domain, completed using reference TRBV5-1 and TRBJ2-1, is KAGVTQTPRYLIKTRGQQVTLSCSPISGHRSVSWYQQTPGQGLQFLFEYFSETQRNKGNFPGRFSGRQFSNSRSEMNVSTLELGDSALYLCASSLVTSGSGGQFFGPGTRLTVL.

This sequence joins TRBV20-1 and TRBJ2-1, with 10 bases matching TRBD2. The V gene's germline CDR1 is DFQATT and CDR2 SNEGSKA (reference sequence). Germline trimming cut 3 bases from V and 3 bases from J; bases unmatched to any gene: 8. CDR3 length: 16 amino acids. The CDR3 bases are TGCAGTGCTAGCCTACTAGCGGGATCGGGCTACAATGAGCAGTTCTTC. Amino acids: CSASLLAGSGYNEQFF.

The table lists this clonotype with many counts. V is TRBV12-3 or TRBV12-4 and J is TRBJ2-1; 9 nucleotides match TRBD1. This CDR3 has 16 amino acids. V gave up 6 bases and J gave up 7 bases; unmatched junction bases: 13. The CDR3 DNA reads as TGTGCCAGCAGCTCGGGACAGGGCGTTTCAGGGAATGAGCAGTTCTTC. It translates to CASSSGQGVSGNEQFF.

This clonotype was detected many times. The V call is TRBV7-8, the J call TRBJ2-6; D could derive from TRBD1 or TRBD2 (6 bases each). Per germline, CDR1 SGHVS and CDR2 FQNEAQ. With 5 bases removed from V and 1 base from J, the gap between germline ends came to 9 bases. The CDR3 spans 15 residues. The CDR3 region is CASSKGGSGANVLTF. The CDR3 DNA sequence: TGTGCCAGCAGCAAAGGGGGGTCTGGGGCCAACGTCCTGACTTTC.

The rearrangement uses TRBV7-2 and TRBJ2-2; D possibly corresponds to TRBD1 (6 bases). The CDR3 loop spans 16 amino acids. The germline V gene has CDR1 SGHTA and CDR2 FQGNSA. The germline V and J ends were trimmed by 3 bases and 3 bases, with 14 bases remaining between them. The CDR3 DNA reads TGTGCCAGCAGCTTTAGGCCGACAGGTCACACCGGGGAGCTGTTTTTT. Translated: CASSFRPTGHTGELFF.

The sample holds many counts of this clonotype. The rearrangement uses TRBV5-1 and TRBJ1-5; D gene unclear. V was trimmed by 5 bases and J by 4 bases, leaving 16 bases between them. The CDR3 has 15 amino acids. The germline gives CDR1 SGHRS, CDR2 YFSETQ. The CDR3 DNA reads TGCGCCAGCAGAGGCGGGCCGGATGCGAATCAGCCCCAGCATTTT. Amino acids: CASRGGPDANQPQHF.

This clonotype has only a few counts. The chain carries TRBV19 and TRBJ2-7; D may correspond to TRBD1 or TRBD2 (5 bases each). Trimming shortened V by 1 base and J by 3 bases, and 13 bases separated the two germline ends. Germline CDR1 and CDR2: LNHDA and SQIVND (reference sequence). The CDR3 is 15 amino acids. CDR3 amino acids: CASSIAPGPIYEQYF. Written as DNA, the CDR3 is TGTGCCAGTAGTATAGCTCCGGGACCGATCTACGAGCAGTACTTC.

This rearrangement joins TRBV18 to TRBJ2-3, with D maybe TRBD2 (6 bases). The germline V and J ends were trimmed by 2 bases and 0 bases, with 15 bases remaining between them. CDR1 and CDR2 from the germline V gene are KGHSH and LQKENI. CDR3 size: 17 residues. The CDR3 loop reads CASSPKGGPASTDTQYF. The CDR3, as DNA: TGTGCCAGCTCACCAAAAGGAGGGCCGGCTAGCACAGATACGCAGTATTTT.

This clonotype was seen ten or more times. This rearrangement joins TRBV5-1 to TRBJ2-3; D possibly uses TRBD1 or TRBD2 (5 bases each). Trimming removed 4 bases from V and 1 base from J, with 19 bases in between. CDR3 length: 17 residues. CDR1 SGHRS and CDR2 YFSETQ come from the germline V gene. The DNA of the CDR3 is TGCGCCAGCAGCCCCCAGCTATTAGGGGACGGCACAGATACGCAGTATTTT. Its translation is CASSPQLLGDGTDTQYF.

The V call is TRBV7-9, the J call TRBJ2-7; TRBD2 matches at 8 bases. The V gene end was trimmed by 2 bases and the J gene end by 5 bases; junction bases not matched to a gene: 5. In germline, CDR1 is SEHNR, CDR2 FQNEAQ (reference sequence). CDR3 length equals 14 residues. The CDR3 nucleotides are TGTGCCAGCAGCTTACGACGGGGACTAGACGAGCAGTACTTC. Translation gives CASSLRRGLDEQYF. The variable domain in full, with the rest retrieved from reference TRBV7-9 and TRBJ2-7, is DTGVSQNPRHKITKRGQNVTFRCDPISEHNRLYWYRQTLGQGPEFLTYFQNEAQLEKSRLLSDRFSAERPKGSFSTLEIQRTEQGDSAMYLCASSLRRGLDEQYFGPGTRLTVT.

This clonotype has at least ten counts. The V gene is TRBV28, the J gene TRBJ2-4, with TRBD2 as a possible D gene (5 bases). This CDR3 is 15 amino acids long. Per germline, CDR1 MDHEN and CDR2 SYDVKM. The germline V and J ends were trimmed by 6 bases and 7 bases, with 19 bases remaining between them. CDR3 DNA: TGTGCCAGCAGGGCCCCGGGTCTAGGGAGCAACATTCAGTACTTC. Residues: CASRAPGLGSNIQYF.

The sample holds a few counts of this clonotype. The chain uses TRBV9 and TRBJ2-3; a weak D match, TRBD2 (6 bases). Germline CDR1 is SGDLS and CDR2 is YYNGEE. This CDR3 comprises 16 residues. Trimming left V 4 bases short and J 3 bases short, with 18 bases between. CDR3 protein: CASSTAQGGLTDTQYF. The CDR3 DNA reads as TGTGCCAGCAGCACCGCCCAGGGAGGCCTTACAGATACGCAGTATTTT.

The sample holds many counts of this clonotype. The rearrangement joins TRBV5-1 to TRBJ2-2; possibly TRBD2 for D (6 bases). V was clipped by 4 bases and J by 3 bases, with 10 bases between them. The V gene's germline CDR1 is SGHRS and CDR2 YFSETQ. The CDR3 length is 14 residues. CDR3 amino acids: CASSGTADTGELFF. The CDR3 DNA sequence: TGCGCCAGCAGCGGGACTGCGGACACCGGGGAGCTGTTTTTT.

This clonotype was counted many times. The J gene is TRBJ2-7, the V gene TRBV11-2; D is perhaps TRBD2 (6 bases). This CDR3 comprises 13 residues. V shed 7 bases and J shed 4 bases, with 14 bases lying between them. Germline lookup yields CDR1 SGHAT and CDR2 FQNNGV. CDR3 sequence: CASNNDGGYEQYV. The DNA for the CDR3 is TGTGCCAGCAACAACGACGGGGGTTACGAGCAGTACGTC.

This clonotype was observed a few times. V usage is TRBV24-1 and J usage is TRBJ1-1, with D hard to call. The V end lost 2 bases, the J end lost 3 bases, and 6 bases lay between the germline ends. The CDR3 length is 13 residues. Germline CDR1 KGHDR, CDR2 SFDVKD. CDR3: CATSDYGYTEAFF. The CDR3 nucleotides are TGTGCCACCAGTGATTACGGGTACACTGAAGCTTTCTTT.

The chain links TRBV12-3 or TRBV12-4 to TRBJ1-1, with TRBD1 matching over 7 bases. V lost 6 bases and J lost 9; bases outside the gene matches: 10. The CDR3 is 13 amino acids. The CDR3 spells CASSGRQGLKAFF. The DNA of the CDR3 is TGTGCCAGCAGCGGTAGACAGGGCCTTAAAGCTTTCTTT.

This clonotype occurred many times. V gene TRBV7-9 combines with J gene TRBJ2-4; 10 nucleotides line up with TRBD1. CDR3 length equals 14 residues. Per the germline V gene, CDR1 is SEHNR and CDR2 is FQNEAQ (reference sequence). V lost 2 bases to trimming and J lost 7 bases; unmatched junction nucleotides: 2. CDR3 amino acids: CASSLKGQGNIQYF. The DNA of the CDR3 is TGTGCCAGCAGCTTAAAGGGACAGGGGAACATTCAGTACTTC.

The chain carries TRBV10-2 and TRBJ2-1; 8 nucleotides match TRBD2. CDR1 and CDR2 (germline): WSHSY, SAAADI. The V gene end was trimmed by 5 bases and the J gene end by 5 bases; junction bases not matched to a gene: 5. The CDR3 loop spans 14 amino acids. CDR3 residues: CASSIGGANNEQFF. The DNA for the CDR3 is TGCGCCAGCAGTATCGGGGGGGCCAACAATGAGCAGTTCTTC.

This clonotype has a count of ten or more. The CDR3 protein is CASSPLGWDGYTF. The CDR3, as DNA: TGTGCCAGCAGCCCCCTGGGGTGGGATGGCTACACCTTC. J is TRBJ1-2 and V is TRBV3-1; D is ambiguous. Germline CDR1 reads LGHDT; CDR2 reads YNNKEL (reference sequence). V gave up 4 bases and J gave up 6 bases, with 12 bases separating them. CDR3 size: 13 residues.

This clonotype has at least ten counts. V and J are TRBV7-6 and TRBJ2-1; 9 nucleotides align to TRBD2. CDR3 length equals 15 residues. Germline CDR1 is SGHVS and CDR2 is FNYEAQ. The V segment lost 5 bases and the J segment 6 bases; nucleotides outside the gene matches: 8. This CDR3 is CASSEVAGALNEQFF. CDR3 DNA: TGTGCCAGCAGCGAGGTAGCGGGGGCCCTCAATGAGCAGTTCTTC.

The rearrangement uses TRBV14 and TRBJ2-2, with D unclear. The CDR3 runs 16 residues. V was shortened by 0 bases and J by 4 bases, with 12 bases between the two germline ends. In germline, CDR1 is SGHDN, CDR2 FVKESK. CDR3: CASSQDHEVSTGELFF. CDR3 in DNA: TGTGCCAGCAGCCAAGATCATGAGGTTTCCACCGGGGAGCTGTTTTTT.

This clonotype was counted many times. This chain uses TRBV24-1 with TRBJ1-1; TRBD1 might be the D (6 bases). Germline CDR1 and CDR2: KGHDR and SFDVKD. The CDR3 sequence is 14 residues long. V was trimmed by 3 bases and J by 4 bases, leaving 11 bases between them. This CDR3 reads CATSDATGSTEAFF. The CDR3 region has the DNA TGTGCCACCAGTGATGCAACAGGGAGCACTGAAGCTTTCTTT.

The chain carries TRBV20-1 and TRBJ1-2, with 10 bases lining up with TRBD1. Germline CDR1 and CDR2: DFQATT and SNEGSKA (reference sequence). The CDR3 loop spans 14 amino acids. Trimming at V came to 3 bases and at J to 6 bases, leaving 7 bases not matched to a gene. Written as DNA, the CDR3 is TGCAGTGCTAGCGTGACAGGGGGCTCGAATGGCTACACCTTC. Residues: CSASVTGGSNGYTF.

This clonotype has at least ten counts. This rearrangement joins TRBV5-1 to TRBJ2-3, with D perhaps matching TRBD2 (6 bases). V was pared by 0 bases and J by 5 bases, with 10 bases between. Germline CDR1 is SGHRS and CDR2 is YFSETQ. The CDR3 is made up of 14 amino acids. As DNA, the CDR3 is TGCGCCAGCAGCTTGGATAGGGGAGGAGATACGCAGTATTTT. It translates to CASSLDRGGDTQYF.

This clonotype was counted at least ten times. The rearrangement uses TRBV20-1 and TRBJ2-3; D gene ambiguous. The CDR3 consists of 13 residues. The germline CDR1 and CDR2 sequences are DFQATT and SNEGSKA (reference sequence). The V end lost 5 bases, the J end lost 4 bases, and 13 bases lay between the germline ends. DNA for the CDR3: TGCAGTGCTGTCAGAGGCCCCCCAGATACGCAGTATTTT. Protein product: CSAVRGPPDTQYF.

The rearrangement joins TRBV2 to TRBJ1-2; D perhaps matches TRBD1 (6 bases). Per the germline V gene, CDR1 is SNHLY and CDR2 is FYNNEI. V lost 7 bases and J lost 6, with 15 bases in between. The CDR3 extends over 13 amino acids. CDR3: CASTPQGADGYTF. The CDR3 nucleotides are TGTGCCAGCACCCCACAGGGAGCAGATGGCTACACCTTC.

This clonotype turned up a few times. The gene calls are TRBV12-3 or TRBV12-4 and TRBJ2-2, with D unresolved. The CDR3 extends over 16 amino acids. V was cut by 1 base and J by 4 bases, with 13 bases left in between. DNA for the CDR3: TGTGCCAGCAGTTTAGGATCAGGAATCAGCACCGGGGAGCTGTTTTTT. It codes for CASSLGSGISTGELFF.